Included here is one T cell receptor beta chain sequence, with context. Its antigen is unknown. The data derive from a study of T-cell memory formation after mild COVID-19. The CDR3 covers 14 residues. V dropped 6 bases and J dropped 5; count of bases not matched to a gene: 6. Germline lookup yields CDR1 ENHRY and CDR2 SYGVKD. TCRdb passed the 5' RACE reads through MiXCR, listing each CDR3 protein once. Found here are under 650,000 distinct CDR3 sequences, roughly 18% of them singletons; the top ten hold around 12%. General study results and limits: Contracting clones localized mainly to CM and EM when CD4+ and mainly to EMRA when CD8+.

Sequencing was performed on PBMCs or a T cell subset sorted from them (not recorded which). V is TRBV10-3 and J is TRBJ1-1; 10 bases are shared with TRBD1. The TCR comes from an adult woman who had mild COVID-19 (a few samples of this study predate the infection). Cell type and time point are not known. The CDR3 is CAIRVTGGLTEAFF. The CDR3 DNA reads as TGTGCCATCAGGGTGACAGGGGGCCTTACTGAAGCTTTCTTT.